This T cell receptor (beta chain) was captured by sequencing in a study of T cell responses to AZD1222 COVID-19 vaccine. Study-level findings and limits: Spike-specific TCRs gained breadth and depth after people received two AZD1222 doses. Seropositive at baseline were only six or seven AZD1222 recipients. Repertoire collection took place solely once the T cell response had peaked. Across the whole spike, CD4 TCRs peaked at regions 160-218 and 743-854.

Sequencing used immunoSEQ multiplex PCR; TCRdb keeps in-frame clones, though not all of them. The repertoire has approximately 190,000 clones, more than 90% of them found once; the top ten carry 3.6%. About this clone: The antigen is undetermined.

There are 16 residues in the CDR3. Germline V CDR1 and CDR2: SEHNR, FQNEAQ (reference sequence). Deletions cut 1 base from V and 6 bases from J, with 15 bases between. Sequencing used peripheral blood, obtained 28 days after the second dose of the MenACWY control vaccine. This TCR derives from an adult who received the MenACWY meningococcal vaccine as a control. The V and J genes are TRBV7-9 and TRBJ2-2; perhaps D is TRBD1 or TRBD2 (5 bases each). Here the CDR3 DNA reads TGTGCCAGCAGCTTAGTCGCCGGGACGGACCCCGGGGAGCTGTTTTTT. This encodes CASSLVAGTDPGELFF.